The 21 T cell receptor beta chains below were found in one sample sequenced in a study of shared clonotypes between healthy human individuals. Only in-frame clones appear in the TCRdb table, and some are missing; sequencing was by immunoSEQ multiplex PCR. The data hold more than 2,000,000 clones, with more than 80% observed a single time. The sequenced material came from naive CD4+ T cells from PBMCs. The subset is: CD45RA+ positively selected. The source of these receptors is a man aged 18 to 35 in good health. Some clones in this sample may be carry-over from other donors' samples.

This rearrangement joins TRBV7-3 to TRBJ1-1; TRBD1 is a possible D gene (5 bases). V dropped 5 bases and J dropped 6 bases, with 19 bases sitting between them. This CDR3 contains 15 residues. Germline V gene sequence: CDR1 SGHTA, CDR2 FQGTGA. As DNA, the CDR3 is TGTGCCAGCAGCGCCAGCCTGGTAGGGACTTCTGAAGCTTTCTTT. Its protein is CASSASLVGTSEAFF.

There are a few counts of this clone. V and J are TRBV6-5 and TRBJ1-2, with D perhaps TRBD1 (6 bases). Germline CDR1 and CDR2: MNHEY and SVGAGI. Trimming removed 2 bases from V and 8 bases from J, with 9 bases in between. CDR3 length equals 12 residues. The CDR3: CASSYQGKGYTF. The CDR3 coding sequence is TGTGCCAGCAGTTACCAGGGGAAGGGCTACACCTTC.

The V and J genes are TRBV4-1 and TRBJ2-7; 7 bases agree with TRBD1. The CDR3 length is 16 residues. Germline CDR1 MGHRA, CDR2 YSYEKL. The V segment lost 4 bases and the J segment 3 bases; nucleotides outside the gene matches: 12. The CDR3 nucleotides read TGCGCCAGCAGCCCTATAGGGGGCAGGGGGAACTACGAGCAGTACTTC. Its translation: CASSPIGGRGNYEQYF.

The CDR3 nucleotides read TGCGCCAGCAGCCAAGATAGGGAAGATACGCAGTATTTT. It specifies CASSQDREDTQYF. The genes are TRBV4-1 and TRBJ2-3, with D unresolved. This CDR3 spans 13 amino acids. The V end lost 0 bases, the J end lost 5 bases, and 6 bases lay between the germline ends. The germline gives CDR1 MGHRA, CDR2 YSYEKL.

V gene TRBV28 combines with J gene TRBJ2-5; 10 bases agree with TRBD1. CDR1 and CDR2 from the germline V gene are MDHEN and SYDVKM. The length of the CDR3 is 15 residues. The V segment lost 6 bases and the J segment 5 bases; nucleotides outside the gene matches: 9. The CDR3 DNA reads as TGTGCCAGCAGATCCGGAGACAGGGGGCGGGAGACCCAGTACTTC. It translates to CASRSGDRGRETQYF.

The chain uses TRBV6-1 and TRBJ1-4; D gene ambiguous. Germline V gene sequence: CDR1 MNHNS, CDR2 SASEGT. The CDR3 is made up of 12 amino acids. V was trimmed by 4 bases and J by 8 bases, leaving 8 bases between them. The DNA for the CDR3 is TGTGCCAGCAGTGTAAACAGCGAAAAACTGTTTTTT. Translating it yields CASSVNSEKLFF.

The chain is built from TRBV28 and TRBJ2-1; 12 bases align to TRBD2. Germline CDR1 is MDHEN and CDR2 is SYDVKM. Germline trimming cut 8 bases from V and 9 bases from J; bases unmatched to any gene: 8. The CDR3 consists of 14 residues. In nucleotides, the CDR3 is TGTGCCAGCCAGACTAGCGGGAGATCCGGTGAGCAGTTCTTC. This sequence encodes CASQTSGRSGEQFF.

For the CDR3, the DNA is TGTGCCAGCAGCTTAGTGAGTTGGCAGGGTGAAAATCAGCCCCAGCATTTT. As protein: CASSLVSWQGENQPQHF. The chain has TRBV7-2 and TRBJ1-5; possibly TRBD1 for D (5 bases). The V gene lost 1 base and the J gene lost 4 bases, with 17 bases spanning the gap. Germline assignment: CDR1 SGHTA and CDR2 FQGNSA. The CDR3 runs 17 residues.

The V call is TRBV7-7, the J call TRBJ1-4, with TRBD1 as a possible D gene (5 bases). This CDR3 is 15 amino acids long. Trimming left V 1 base short and J 7 bases short, with 13 bases between. Germline loops: CDR1 SSHAT, CDR2 FNYEAQ (reference sequence). The CDR3 reads CASSLGGGSGEKLFF. The CDR3 DNA reads TGTGCCAGCAGCTTAGGCGGGGGATCGGGTGAAAAACTGTTTTTT.

A single count supports this clone. V usage is TRBV18 and J usage is TRBJ2-1, with 9 positions matching TRBD2. CDR1 and CDR2 from the germline V gene are KGHSH and LQKENI. The length of the CDR3 is 15 residues. Trimming cost V 1 base and J 8 bases; bases outside gene matches: 6. CDR3 protein: CASSPQGGRVDEQFF. The CDR3 DNA reads as TGTGCCAGCTCACCACAGGGCGGGAGGGTGGATGAGCAGTTCTTC.

The chain has TRBV5-1 and TRBJ1-4, with TRBD1 identical over 9 bases. The V and J ends lost 0 bases and 8 bases, in that order; junction bases with no gene match: 5. The germline gives CDR1 SGHRS, CDR2 YFSETQ. This CDR3 spans 15 amino acids. DNA for the CDR3: TGCGCCAGCAGCTTGGGGCGACAGGGGGGCGAAAAACTGTTTTTT. Translating it yields CASSLGRQGGEKLFF. Combining the CDR3 with reference TRBV5-1 and TRBJ1-4 gives the whole variable domain KAGVTQTPRYLIKTRGQQVTLSCSPISGHRSVSWYQQTPGQGLQFLFEYFSETQRNKGNFPGRFSGRQFSNSRSEMNVSTLELGDSALYLCASSLGRQGGEKLFFGSGTQLSVL.

Regarding this clone: This same CDR3 is encoded by further DNA sequences in the sample. The V gene is TRBV5-1, the J gene TRBJ2-5; tentative D call: TRBD2 (5 bases). V lost 0 bases and J lost 5, with 8 bases in between. This CDR3 is 13 amino acids long. Germline CDR1 SGHRS, CDR2 YFSETQ. CDR3 sequence: CASSLAGKETQYF. In DNA, the CDR3 is TGCGCCAGCAGCTTGGCCGGGAAGGAGACCCAGTACTTC.

V usage is TRBV7-9 and J usage is TRBJ2-1; 16 nucleotides agree with TRBD2. CDR1 is SEHNR and CDR2 is FQNEAQ in the germline V gene (reference sequence). The CDR3 extends over 18 amino acids. V shed 7 bases, J shed 5 bases, and the junction held 11 bases outside the gene matches. The CDR3 loop reads CASIGTSGRAAGDNEQFF. The DNA for the CDR3 is TGTGCCAGCATAGGGACTAGCGGGAGGGCCGCAGGAGACAATGAGCAGTTCTTC.

V is TRBV27 and J is TRBJ1-1; possibly TRBD1 for D (5 bases). Germline CDR1 reads MNHEY; CDR2 reads SMNVEV (reference sequence). This CDR3 is 15 amino acids long. V was trimmed by 5 bases and J by 4 bases, leaving 17 bases between them. CDR3 loop: CASSPFGGGLTEAFF. The CDR3, as DNA: TGTGCCAGCAGTCCCTTCGGGGGTGGCCTCACTGAAGCTTTCTTT.

The chain employs TRBV5-4 and TRBJ2-5; possibly TRBD2 for D (6 bases). CDR1 SGHNT and CDR2 YYREEE come from the germline V gene (reference sequence). V was pared by 0 bases and J by 2 bases, with 14 bases between. The CDR3 runs 16 residues. The CDR3 DNA is TGTGCCAGCAGCTTGGCCCTAAGTGCGGGACAAGAGACCCAGTACTTC. This translates into CASSLALSAGQETQYF.

This clone was seen more than once but under ten times. The chain joins TRBV19 to TRBJ1-5; D not certain. Trimming pared 0 bases from V and 6 bases from J, leaving 6 bases between. The V gene's germline CDR1 is LNHDA and CDR2 SQIVND (reference sequence). The CDR3 spans 13 residues. The CDR3 sequence is CASSIETAQPQHF. CDR3 DNA sequence: TGTGCCAGTAGTATAGAGACGGCTCAGCCCCAGCATTTT. Full variable domain (outside the CDR3, taken from reference TRBV19 and TRBJ1-5): DGGITQSPKYLFRKEGQNVTLSCEQNLNHDAMYWYRQDPGQGLRLIYYSQIVNDFQKGDIAEGYSVSREKKESFPLTVTSAQKNPTAFYLCASSIETAQPQHFGDGTRLSIL.

This chain's CDR3 is CASSVGAGLPSGANVLTF. For the CDR3, the DNA is TGTGCCAGCAGCGTAGGGGCAGGGCTTCCCTCTGGGGCCAACGTCCTGACTTTC. The genes are TRBV9 and TRBJ2-6, with a tentative D call TRBD1 (5 bases). Germline V CDR1 and CDR2: SGDLS, YYNGEE. The CDR3 extends over 18 amino acids. Trimming took off 0 bases at V and 0 bases at J, with 13 bases between the two ends.

The chain joins TRBV10-3 to TRBJ1-3; 8 bases line up with TRBD1. Per the germline V gene, CDR1 is ENHRY and CDR2 is SYGVKD. Losses at the gene ends were 4 bases for V and 0 bases for J; bases not matched to a gene: 5. The CDR3 sequence is 16 residues long. CDR3 residues: CAISGQGPSSGNTIYF. CDR3 coding DNA: TGTGCCATCAGTGGACAGGGGCCCAGCTCTGGAAACACCATATATTTT.

This rearrangement joins TRBV4-1 to TRBJ2-5; the D gene could be TRBD1 or TRBD2 (6 bases each). The V gene's germline CDR1 is MGHRA and CDR2 YSYEKL. V lost 6 bases to trimming and J lost 0 bases, with 23 bases between them. The CDR3 is made up of 18 amino acids. The DNA of the CDR3 is TGCGCCAGCAGTCCATTCTCCCTAGGGGGGAAGTACCAAGAGACCCAGTACTTC. Translating gives CASSPFSLGGKYQETQYF.

The chain is built from TRBV18 and TRBJ2-2, with 9 positions matching TRBD2. The V gene end was trimmed by 1 base and the J gene end by 3 bases; junction bases not matched to a gene: 6. CDR1 and CDR2 (germline): KGHSH, LQKENI. CDR3 length equals 17 residues. Here the CDR3 reads CASSPRLAGIYTGELFF. For the CDR3, the DNA is TGTGCCAGCTCACCACGCCTAGCGGGAATTTACACCGGGGAGCTGTTTTTT.

V gene TRBV7-9 combines with J gene TRBJ2-3; 11 nucleotides align to TRBD2. There are 16 residues in the CDR3. Germline V gene lookup returns CDR1 SEHNR and CDR2 FQNEAQ (reference sequence). The trim removed 7 bases at V and 3 bases at J, leaving 9 bases unmatched. The CDR3 nucleotides read TGTGCCAGCAACTGGGGCCTAGCGGGAGGAACAGATACGCAGTATTTT. This translates into CASNWGLAGGTDTQYF.